This T cell receptor (beta chain) originates from a study of shared clonotypes between healthy human individuals. Assay used: immunoSEQ multiplex PCR; TCRdb lists only in-frame clones, some missing. The table lists roughly 1,100,000 clones, 65% to 80% of them singletons. This CDR3 spans 16 amino acids. Germline values: CDR1 SGHDN, CDR2 FVKESK. Deletions cut 3 bases from V and 7 bases from J, with 16 bases between. V is TRBV14 and J is TRBJ1-6; maybe TRBD1 (5 bases). The sample consisted of memory CD4+ T cells sorted from blood. Described subset: CD45RA-negative fraction. The sequence was obtained from a man aged 18 to 29 in good health. The DNA of the CDR3 is TGTGCCAGCAGCCAGATTAGGGCAGGGTCGAATTCACCCCTCCACTTT. This gives the protein CASSQIRAGSNSPLHF.